The sequence of this T cell receptor (beta chain) was determined in a study of T cell responses to AZD1222 COVID-19 vaccine. Trimming removed 5 bases from V and 2 bases from J; junction bases left unmatched: 6. Germline CDR1 reads LGHNT; CDR2 reads FRNRAP. The CDR3 spans 16 residues. Profiled with immunoSEQ multiplex PCR; TCRdb holds only in-frame clones, not every one. The table includes 150,000 to 200,000 clones, 85% to 95% detected once. The chain employs TRBV12-5 and TRBJ2-3; 11 nucleotides align to TRBD2. The material sequenced was peripheral blood, taken on day 0 of AZD1222 vaccination. The clonotype was recovered from an adult in good health. CDR3 in amino acids: CASGTGTSGFTDTQYF. The CDR3 DNA reads TGTGCTAGTGGTACCGGGACTAGCGGCTTCACAGATACGCAGTATTTT.